This T cell receptor (beta chain) was sequenced in a study of blood T cell repertoires in COVID-19. The trim removed 0 bases at V and 8 bases at J, leaving 4 bases unmatched. The CDR3 length is 14 residues. Germline V gene lookup returns CDR1 SGHVS and CDR2 FQNEAQ. TCRdb's table, derived via immunoSEQ multiplex PCR, lists solely in-frame clones and lacks some. The sample lists some 320,000 clones, over 85% occurring once. The receptor was isolated from a man aged 55 to 69 who had recovered from COVID-19. The chain combines TRBV7-8 with TRBJ2-3; 8 nucleotides agree with TRBD2. Sample: PBMCs or T cells enriched from blood (not recorded which). The CDR3 reads CASSLASGSGTQYF. CDR3 nucleotides: TGTGCCAGCAGCTTAGCGAGCGGGAGCGGTACGCAGTATTTT.